The clone carrying this T cell receptor (beta chain) was counted ten times or more. Antigen unknown. At one end the junction does not follow the germline gene, possibly because of a read error. The CDR3 end is not reached by the read, which stops 3 residues before it; the germline J gene fills it in. The sample originates from a study of T cell clonality in common variable immunodeficiency. Study outcomes and limitations: The cause of increased CVID clonality remains unclear without subpopulation sequencing. Compared with healthy controls, CVID subjects showed increased TCRbeta clonality, mostly in about a third. Repertoire-complication correlations in CVID were limited by patient heterogeneity. Common variable immunodeficiency TCR beta sequences reportedly had fewer deletions and N-nucleotide insertions.

Germline V gives CDR1 LGHNA, CDR2 YNFKEQ. This CDR3 region has 15 residues. TCRdb's table, derived via immunoSEQ multiplex PCR, lists solely in-frame clones and lacks some. Observed in the sample are about 52,000 clones, none of them singletons. The sequence derives from a person aged 18 to 75 in good health. The sequencing sample was made of peripheral blood mononuclear cells. The rearrangement joins TRBV4-2 to TRBJ2-3, with TRBD2 matching over 8 bases. The CDR3 sequence is CASSQEERGRDTQYF. The covered CDR3 bases are TGCGCCAGCAGCCAAGAGGAGCGGGGGAGAGATACG.